The 14 T cell receptor beta chains presented below share a single source sample, sequenced in a study of blood T cell repertoires in COVID-19. Here immunoSEQ multiplex PCR was the method, and the copy in TCRdb shows in-frame clones only, minus some. The table records around 65,000 clones, about 81% of them present only once. Sequenced: peripheral blood. Receptor source: a human donor in a cohort sampled during active COVID-19.

Here the CDR3 DNA reads TGTGCCAGCAGGGAACAGGGAGGCCGCGAGACCCAGTACTTC. Protein: CASREQGGRETQYF. The J gene is TRBJ2-5, the V gene TRBV25-1, with D perhaps matching TRBD1 or TRBD2 (6 bases each). This CDR3 region has 14 residues. Germline CDR1 reads MGHDK; CDR2 reads SYGVNS. V was shortened by 6 bases and J by 5 bases, with 16 bases between the two germline ends.

The V gene is TRBV24-1, the J gene TRBJ2-7; no clear D gene. This CDR3 region has 12 residues. V lost 7 bases and J lost 2, with 8 bases in between. CDR1 is KGHDR and CDR2 is SFDVKD in the germline V gene. The CDR3 here is CATSDGPYEQYF. The CDR3 DNA is TGTGCCACCAGCGATGGGCCCTACGAGCAGTACTTC.

J is TRBJ2-7 and V is TRBV28; D gene uncertain. Trimming stripped 2 bases from V and 12 bases from J, with 14 bases between. The V gene's germline CDR1 is MDHEN and CDR2 SYDVKM. This CDR3 region has 12 residues. CDR3 protein: CASSLETGPRYF. In nucleotides, the CDR3 is TGTGCCAGCAGTTTAGAAACGGGTCCCCGGTACTTC. The entire variable domain, with the rest obtained from reference TRBV28 and TRBJ2-7, is as follows: DVKVTQSSRYLVKRTGEKVFLECVQDMDHENMFWYRQDPGLGLRLIYFSYDVKMKEKGDIPEGYSVSREKKERFSLILESASTNQTSMYLCASSLETGPRYFGPGTRLTVT.

The V and J genes are TRBV2 and TRBJ1-5; a possible D gene is TRBD1 (5 bases). The CDR3 has 14 residues. Germline V gene sequence: CDR1 SNHLY, CDR2 FYNNEI. V was trimmed by 4 bases and J by 6 bases, leaving 13 bases between them. The CDR3 nucleotides read TGTGCCAGCAGTGGGGGGGGAGCTTTTCAGCCCCAGCATTTT. It codes for CASSGGGAFQPQHF. Complete variable domain (other parts from reference TRBV2 and TRBJ1-5): EPEVTQTPSHQVTQMGQEVILRCVPISNHLYFYWYRQILGQKVEFLVSFYNNEISEKSEIFDDQFSVERPDGSNFTLKIRSTKLEDSAMYFCASSGGGAFQPQHFGDGTRLSIL.

V usage is TRBV19 and J usage is TRBJ2-3; 14 positions match TRBD2. J lost 1 base, V lost 9 bases, and 6 bases had no gene match. CDR3 length: 16 amino acids. Looked up from germline, CDR1 is LNHDA and CDR2 is SQIVND (reference sequence). In nucleotides, the CDR3 is TGTGCCAGCGGGACTAGCGGGAGCCTGGGCACAGATACGCAGTATTTT. Translated: CASGTSGSLGTDTQYF.

This clone was counted a single time. CDR3 residues: CASSYGSELSYEQYF. CDR3 DNA sequence: TGTGCCAGCAGTTACGGGAGTGAGCTTTCCTACGAGCAGTACTTC. The chain combines TRBV6-5 with TRBJ2-7; D may be TRBD2 (5 bases). V was clipped by 2 bases and J by 1 base, with 12 bases between them. The CDR3 runs 15 residues. Germline-derived CDR1 and CDR2 are MNHEY and SVGAGI.

V and J are TRBV5-5 and TRBJ1-6; 7 bases map to TRBD1. With V trimmed by 0 bases and J by 11 bases, 8 bases remained unmatched. CDR3 size: 15 residues. From germline, CDR1 is SGHKS and CDR2 YYEKEE (reference sequence). In DNA, the CDR3 is TGTGCCAGCAGCTTGGGAGACAGGGCATGGGCACCCCTCCACTTT. This codes for CASSLGDRAWAPLHF.

This chain joins TRBV30 and TRBJ2-4; D may be TRBD2 (5 bases). Trimming cost V 5 bases and J 3 bases, with 11 bases left between them. Germline assignment: CDR1 GTSNPN and CDR2 SVGIG (reference sequence). The CDR3 has 13 amino acids. DNA for the CDR3: TGTGCCTGGGAAGGAGAGGGCAAAAACATTCAGTACTTC. This gives the protein CAWEGEGKNIQYF.

This chain uses TRBV11-2 with TRBJ2-5; 7 bases fit TRBD2. Looked up from germline, CDR1 is SGHAT and CDR2 is FQNNGV. This CDR3 region has 16 residues. V lost 5 bases and J lost 2; bases outside the gene matches: 11. Here the CDR3 DNA reads TGTGCCAGCAGCCCCCGGTGGCTAGCGGAACAAGAGACCCAGTACTTC. Its translation is CASSPRWLAEQETQYF.

This chain uses TRBV2 with TRBJ1-5; D remains ambiguous. Per the germline V gene, CDR1 is SNHLY and CDR2 is FYNNEI. The V gene lost 3 bases and the J gene lost 6 bases, with 12 bases spanning the gap. This CDR3 is 14 amino acids long. The CDR3 DNA reads TGTGCCAGCAGTGAGGGTCAGGTGGCTCAGCCCCAGCATTTT. This codes for CASSEGQVAQPQHF.

V and J are TRBV4-1 and TRBJ1-6; D is unclear. Germline V gene lookup returns CDR1 MGHRA and CDR2 YSYEKL. The CDR3 contains 14 residues. V shed 0 bases and J shed 9 bases, with 9 bases lying between them. The CDR3 is CASSQDGSGSPLHF. The DNA of the CDR3 is TGCGCCAGCAGCCAAGACGGATCGGGTTCACCCCTCCACTTT.

This clone has only a few counts. The chain carries TRBV10-3 and TRBJ2-7; D gene ambiguous. V shed 10 bases and J shed 0 bases, with 13 bases lying between them. The germline V gene encodes CDR1 ENHRY and CDR2 SYGVKD. The CDR3 contains 13 residues. CDR3 coding DNA: TGTGCCACGGCCCTAGACTCCTCCTACGAGCAGTACTTC. This gives the protein CATALDSSYEQYF.

The chain is built from TRBV5-1 and TRBJ2-7, with a possible D match to TRBD1 (5 bases). The CDR3 totals 16 residues. Between the trimmed V and J ends, which lost 5 bases and 7 bases, there was a span of 25 bases. Germline lookup yields CDR1 SGHRS and CDR2 YFSETQ. The CDR3 nucleotides are TGCGCCAGCAGGACCGAAATAGCAGGAGCAGGGTGGGAGCAGTACTTC. Translating gives CASRTEIAGAGWEQYF.

The chain is built from TRBV7-2 and TRBJ2-7; 11 nucleotides agree with TRBD2. This CDR3 region has 15 residues. Trimming removed 2 bases from V and 4 bases from J; junction bases left unmatched: 4. Germline-derived CDR1 and CDR2 are SGHTA and FQGNSA. CDR3: CASSLMGLADYEQYF. The CDR3 DNA follows: TGTGCCAGCAGCTTAATGGGACTAGCGGATTACGAGCAGTACTTC.